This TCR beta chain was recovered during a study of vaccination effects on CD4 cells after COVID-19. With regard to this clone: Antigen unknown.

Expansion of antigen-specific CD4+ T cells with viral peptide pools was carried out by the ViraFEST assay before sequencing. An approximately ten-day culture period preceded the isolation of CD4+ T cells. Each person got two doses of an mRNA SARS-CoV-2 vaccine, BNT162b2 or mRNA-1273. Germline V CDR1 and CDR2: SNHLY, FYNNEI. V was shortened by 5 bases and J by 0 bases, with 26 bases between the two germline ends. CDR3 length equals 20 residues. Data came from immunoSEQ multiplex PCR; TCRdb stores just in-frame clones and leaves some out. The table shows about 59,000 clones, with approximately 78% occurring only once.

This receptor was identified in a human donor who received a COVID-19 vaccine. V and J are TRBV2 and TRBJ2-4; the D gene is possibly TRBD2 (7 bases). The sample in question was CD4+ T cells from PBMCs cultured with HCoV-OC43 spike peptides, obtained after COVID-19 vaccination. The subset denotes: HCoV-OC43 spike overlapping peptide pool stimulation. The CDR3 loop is CASSQGRAGRGALAKNIQYF. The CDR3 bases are TGTGCCAGCAGTCAAGGGCGCGCTGGGAGGGGGGCCTTAGCCAAAAACATTCAGTACTTC.